The sequence of this T cell receptor (beta chain) was determined in a study of blood T cell repertoires in COVID-19. Study summary: Nucleic acid was either cDNA or gDNA, and it came from T cells, B-cell-depleted T cells, or PBMCs.

Per the study methods: Reference gene primer amplification gave estimated nucleated cell counts. TCRdb's table, derived via immunoSEQ multiplex PCR, lists solely in-frame clones and lacks some. D and trimming were read from the DNA, whereas the V and J calls and clone size are those reported in that table. The table includes a few hundred thousand clones, 85% to 90% detected once. The ends were cut back, 8 bases at V and 3 bases at J, with 18 bases in the middle. This CDR3 is 15 amino acids long. The genes are TRBV23-1 and TRBJ2-3, with D tentatively TRBD1 (8 bases). TRBV23-1 is treated as an ORF (open reading frame) with a function not yet certain. The receptor's source is a woman in her thirties or forties who had recovered from COVID-19. Sequencing was done on a sample of peripheral blood. The CDR3 sequence: CASRLQGGETDTQYF. The CDR3, as DNA: TGCGCCAGCCGATTACAGGGGGGGGAGACAGATACGCAGTATTTT.